One sample yielded the 31 T cell receptor beta chains listed below, sequenced in a study of CD8+CD57+ T cells in acquired aplastic anemia. Patients who underwent sequencing had shown CD8+CD57+ cell expansion by flow cytometry. Genomic DNA, serving as template, underwent TCR beta VDJ and CDR3 profiling. TCRdb called the reads again in MiXCR, with one record for every CDR3 protein. This table has under 200,000 distinct CDR3 sequences, less than 60% appearing once. The material sequenced was sorted CD4+, CD8+, or CD8+CD57+ T cells (not recorded which) from PBMCs. These receptors were collected from a human donor with aplastic anemia.

V and J are TRBV29-1 and TRBJ2-7; possibly TRBD1 for D (6 bases). CDR1 SQVTM and CDR2 ANQGSEA come from the germline V gene. CDR3 length: 12 residues. Trimming shortened V by 6 bases and J by 4 bases, and 13 bases separated the two germline ends. CDR3 residues: CSVGDIGYEQYF. As DNA, the CDR3 is TGCAGCGTCGGGGACATTGGTTACGAGCAGTACTTC.

This clonotype was seen a single time. The chain is built from TRBV24-1 and TRBJ2-1, with TRBD2 identical over 8 bases. Trimming at V came to 7 bases and at J to 7 bases, leaving 17 bases not matched to a gene. Germline V gives CDR1 KGHDR, CDR2 SFDVKD. CDR3 length equals 17 residues. This chain's CDR3 is CATSDSSGNEVRNEQFF. CDR3 sequence (DNA): TGTGCCACCAGCGACAGTAGCGGGAACGAGGTACGTAATGAGCAGTTCTTC.

This clonotype was seen just once. A much larger clone sits a single nucleotide away, making a read error possible. This chain connects TRBV6-1 to TRBJ1-5; no firm D call. Germline CDR1 MNHNS, CDR2 SASEGT. This CDR3 is 14 amino acids long. V dropped 8 bases and J dropped 7 bases, with 18 bases sitting between them. CDR3 bases: TGTGCCAGCGGCCTTGACCGGACGGGCCAGCCCCAGCATTTT. Its translation is CASGLDRTGQPQHF.

V gene TRBV6-1 combines with J gene TRBJ2-7; D not certain. V was trimmed by 5 bases and J by 0 bases, leaving 17 bases between them. Germline-derived CDR1 and CDR2 are MNHNS and SASEGT. The CDR3 runs 16 residues. DNA of the CDR3: TGTGCCAGCAGTACGATAGACATGCCAGGCTCCTACGAGCAGTACTTC. Translating it yields CASSTIDMPGSYEQYF.

This clonotype was detected ten times or more. The chain links TRBV12-3 or TRBV12-4 to TRBJ2-3; 8 nucleotides agree with TRBD1. V trimming: 2 bases; J trimming: 3 bases; junction bases outside the gene matches: 7. The CDR3 sequence is 16 residues long. CDR3 DNA: TGTGCCAGCAGTTTATTGGGGACAGGAAGGACAGATACGCAGTATTTT. It codes for CASSLLGTGRTDTQYF.

This chain joins TRBV2 and TRBJ1-1, with D unresolved. The germline V gene encodes CDR1 SNHLY and CDR2 FYNNEI. This CDR3 spans 14 amino acids. V lost 1 base to trimming and J lost 0 bases, with 6 bases between them. The CDR3 DNA follows: TGTGCCAGCAGTGAAGGGGAGGTGAACACTGAAGCTTTCTTT. It specifies CASSEGEVNTEAFF.

The chain is built from TRBV10-3 and TRBJ2-3; D might be TRBD1 (5 bases). The V end lost 5 bases, the J end lost 0 bases, and 12 bases lay between the germline ends. CDR3 length: 15 residues. CDR1 is ENHRY and CDR2 is SYGVKD in the germline V gene. This CDR3 reads CAISTDISSTDTQYF. Written as DNA, the CDR3 is TGTGCCATCAGTACGGACATCTCTAGCACAGATACGCAGTATTTT.

The V gene is TRBV29-1, the J gene TRBJ2-3; TRBD2 might be the D (5 bases). The germline CDR1 and CDR2 sequences are SQVTM and ANQGSEA. V was shortened by 4 bases and J by 5 bases, with 16 bases between the two germline ends. The CDR3 consists of 14 residues. The CDR3 is CSVVSRRRGDTQYF. The CDR3 DNA reads as TGCAGCGTTGTTTCCAGGCGACGGGGAGATACGCAGTATTTT.

This clonotype was recorded many times. Here the CDR3 reads CASSTRTGTGANVLTF. CDR3 DNA sequence: TGTGCCAGTAGTACCCGGACAGGGACTGGGGCCAACGTCCTGACTTTC. The rearrangement links TRBV19 to TRBJ2-6; TRBD1 matches at 8 bases. Germline V gives CDR1 LNHDA, CDR2 SQIVND (reference sequence). The CDR3 runs 16 residues. Trimming at V came to 4 bases and at J to 2 bases, leaving 4 bases not matched to a gene. Supplemented by reference TRBV19 and TRBJ2-6, the full variable domain reads DGGITQSPKYLFRKEGQNVTLSCEQNLNHDAMYWYRQDPGQGLRLIYYSQIVNDFQKGDIAEGYSVSREKKESFPLTVTSAQKNPTAFYLCASSTRTGTGANVLTFGAGSRLTVL.

The chain couples TRBV20-1 to TRBJ1-6, with D hard to call. CDR3 length equals 13 residues. Looked up from germline, CDR1 is DFQATT and CDR2 is SNEGSKA (reference sequence). The CDR3 DNA reads as TGCAGCTCACTAACCTCCTATAATTCACCCCTCCACTTT. Translating it yields CSSLTSYNSPLHF.

This clonotype showed up many times. The rearrangement links TRBV7-2 to TRBJ2-7; TRBD2 might be the D (6 bases). The CDR3 runs 14 residues. Trimming cost V 1 base and J 0 bases, with 7 bases left between them. Germline loops: CDR1 SGHTA, CDR2 FQGNSA. The CDR3 DNA sequence: TGTGCCAGCAGCTTAGTGGGGGGCTCCTACGAGCAGTACTTC. Translation: CASSLVGGSYEQYF.

This clonotype came up many times. V gene TRBV20-1 combines with J gene TRBJ1-1; weak D call: TRBD1 (6 bases). The CDR3 has 14 amino acids. V lost 5 bases and J 1 base, leaving 14 bases between the germline ends. The germline V gene has CDR1 DFQATT and CDR2 SNEGSKA (reference sequence). The CDR3 here is CSAPGGRANTEAFF. In DNA form, the CDR3 reads TGCAGTGCTCCCGGGGGGCGGGCGAACACTGAAGCTTTCTTT.

This clonotype has a count of ten or more. This chain's CDR3 is CSALGRESYNEQFF. The CDR3 region has the DNA TGCAGTGCTTTGGGGCGGGAGTCTTACAATGAGCAGTTCTTC. The chain carries TRBV20-1 and TRBJ2-1; 7 nucleotides align to TRBD2. Germline CDR1 is DFQATT and CDR2 is SNEGSKA (reference sequence). Germline trimming cut 5 bases from V and 4 bases from J; bases unmatched to any gene: 8. This CDR3 comprises 14 residues.

Worth noting for this clonotype: With a much larger clone just one base away, this may be a read error. This sequence joins TRBV6-2 or TRBV6-3 and TRBJ1-6, with 9 bases aligning to TRBD1. Germline V gene data show CDR1 as MNHEY and CDR2 as SVGEGT. J lost 7 bases, V lost 2 bases, and 9 bases had no gene match. CDR3 length: 17 residues. As DNA, the CDR3 is TGTGCCAGCAGTTACCGGTCGGGACAGGGTGAAAATTCACCCCTCCACTTT. This translates into CASSYRSGQGENSPLHF.

This clonotype was recorded at least ten times. The genes are TRBV6-1 and TRBJ1-6, with TRBD1 matching over 8 bases. This CDR3 has 14 residues. Germline lookup yields CDR1 MNHNS and CDR2 SASEGT. After removal of 6 bases from V and 7 bases from J, the junction contained 5 bases not matched to a gene. CDR3 amino acids: CASSADRVNSPLHF. The CDR3 nucleotides are TGTGCCAGCAGCGCGGACAGGGTAAATTCACCCCTCCACTTT.

This clonotype was detected many times. CDR3 region: CSASFSGGYNEQFF. CDR3 nucleotides: TGCAGTGCTAGTTTTAGCGGGGGTTACAATGAGCAGTTCTTC. This chain joins TRBV20-1 and TRBJ2-1; TRBD2 matches 9 bases. CDR1 is DFQATT and CDR2 is SNEGSKA in the germline V gene (reference sequence). The CDR3 runs 14 residues. With V trimmed by 3 bases and J by 4 bases, 4 bases remained unmatched.

This clonotype was recorded a few times. The rearrangement joins TRBV20-1 to TRBJ2-3, with a possible D match to TRBD2 (6 bases). V lost 5 bases and J lost 7, with 19 bases in between. In germline, CDR1 is DFQATT, CDR2 SNEGSKA (reference sequence). The CDR3 loop spans 14 amino acids. CDR3 in amino acids: CSAWQEGRSNTQYF. CDR3 coding DNA: TGCAGTGCTTGGCAGGAGGGTCGATCTAATACGCAGTATTTT.

This chain uses TRBV12-3 or TRBV12-4 with TRBJ1-5; D not certain. The CDR3 has 14 amino acids. The V end lost 7 bases, the J end lost 0 bases, and 10 bases lay between the germline ends. Written as DNA, the CDR3 is TGTGCCAGCAATACAGACTATAGCAATCAGCCCCAGCATTTT. This sequence encodes CASNTDYSNQPQHF.

Many counts were recorded for this clonotype. The gene calls are TRBV7-9 and TRBJ2-2, with no clear D. Trimming took 6 bases from V and 1 from J, leaving 9 bases between them. Germline V lookup: CDR1 SEHNR, CDR2 FQNEAQ (reference sequence). This CDR3 is 14 amino acids long. The CDR3 loop is CASRSWGNTGELFF. CDR3 in DNA: TGTGCCAGCAGGTCCTGGGGGAACACCGGGGAGCTGTTTTTT. Full variable domain (outside the CDR3, taken from reference TRBV7-9 and TRBJ2-2): DTGVSQNPRHKITKRGQNVTFRCDPISEHNRLYWYRQTLGQGPEFLTYFQNEAQLEKSRLLSDRFSAERPKGSFSTLEIQRTEQGDSAMYLCASRSWGNTGELFFGEGSRLTVL.

This clonotype was counted once. This CDR3 reads CASSSTRNTEAFF. Here the CDR3 DNA reads TGTGCCAGCAGTTCAACAAGGAACACTGAAGCTTTCTTT. The chain couples TRBV12-3 or TRBV12-4 to TRBJ1-1, with D unresolved. This CDR3 contains 13 residues. Trimming stripped 4 bases from V and 1 base from J, with 7 bases between.

The CDR3 protein is CASTRTGLTSGANVLTF. The CDR3 nucleotides read TGTGCCAGCACCCGGACAGGGCTGACCTCTGGGGCCAACGTCCTGACTTTC. This chain connects TRBV6-1 to TRBJ2-6; the match to TRBD1 covers 8 bases. There are 17 residues in the CDR3. V lost 7 bases to trimming and J lost 0 bases; unmatched junction nucleotides: 8. Germline assignment: CDR1 MNHNS and CDR2 SASEGT.

At least ten counts were recorded for this clonotype. The genes are TRBV6-2 or TRBV6-3 and TRBJ2-7; 8 positions match TRBD1. The ends lost 10 bases at V and 5 bases at J; junction bases unmatched: 10. The CDR3 has 13 amino acids. The V gene's germline CDR1 is MNHEY and CDR2 SVGEGT. CDR3 loop: CATYQGARDEQYF. CDR3 nucleotides: TGTGCCACATACCAGGGGGCGCGCGACGAGCAGTACTTC.

This clonotype was recorded many times. The chain has TRBV20-1 and TRBJ1-2, with D possibly matching TRBD1 (5 bases). The CDR3 totals 13 residues. Deletions cut 0 bases from V and 6 bases from J, with 11 bases between. CDR1 is DFQATT, CDR2 SNEGSKA, per germline (reference sequence). CDR3 bases: TGCAGTGCTAGAGATCGGGTGGGGGATGGCTACACCTTC. This sequence encodes CSARDRVGDGYTF.

The chain links TRBV4-1 to TRBJ2-6; 9 nucleotides line up with TRBD1. Per the germline V gene, CDR1 is MGHRA and CDR2 is YSYEKL. The CDR3 consists of 19 residues. Germline trimming cut 1 base from V and 1 base from J; bases unmatched to any gene: 8. CDR3 region: CASSQGPGQGVSGANVLTF. The CDR3 bases are TGCGCCAGCAGCCAAGGTCCGGGACAGGGTGTATCTGGGGCCAACGTCCTGACTTTC.

The chain joins TRBV20-1 to TRBJ2-7; a weak D match, TRBD2 (5 bases). Per the germline V gene, CDR1 is DFQATT and CDR2 is SNEGSKA (reference sequence). Trimming took off 3 bases at V and 2 bases at J, with 14 bases between the two ends. The CDR3 has 14 amino acids. In DNA form, the CDR3 reads TGCAGTGCTAGTTCTACCAGGAGGACCTACGAGCAGTACTTC. Translated, it gives CSASSTRRTYEQYF.

This chain links TRBV20-1 with TRBJ2-7, with TRBD1 identical over 10 bases. V lost 0 bases, J lost 5 bases, and 13 bases stayed unmatched. CDR1 and CDR2 (germline): DFQATT, SNEGSKA (reference sequence). The CDR3 covers 17 residues. The CDR3, as DNA: TGCAGTGCTAGAGATAGAGGGGGACAGGGGTTCGGGAACGAGCAGTACTTC. Translated: CSARDRGGQGFGNEQYF.

This clonotype showed up just a few times. This chain uses TRBV20-1 with TRBJ1-2; 10 bases are shared with TRBD1. The CDR3 runs 12 residues. V shed 6 bases, J shed 7 bases, and the junction held 5 bases outside the gene matches. The germline gives CDR1 DFQATT, CDR2 SNEGSKA (reference sequence). The CDR3 region has the DNA TGCAGTGCCCGACAGGGGGCGCGTGGCTACACCTTC. This sequence encodes CSARQGARGYTF.

This clonotype was seen many times. This sequence joins TRBV9 and TRBJ2-7; 7 bases are a match to TRBD1. V trimming: 3 bases; J trimming: 1 base; junction bases outside the gene matches: 4. The CDR3 spans 14 residues. Per the germline V gene, CDR1 is SGDLS and CDR2 is YYNGEE. The CDR3 is CASSAQGFSYEQYF. CDR3 bases: TGTGCCAGCAGCGCACAGGGGTTTTCCTACGAGCAGTACTTC.

This clonotype was seen many times. The chain joins TRBV5-1 to TRBJ2-3; 8 positions agree with TRBD2. The CDR3 extends over 14 amino acids. V lost 4 bases and J lost 1; bases outside the gene matches: 2. Germline CDR1 is SGHRS and CDR2 is YFSETQ. In nucleotides, the CDR3 is TGCGCCAGCAGCACGACTAGCGGCACAGATACGCAGTATTTT. This translates into CASSTTSGTDTQYF.

On this clonotype itself: A read error may explain this, as a much larger clone is one base away. The chain is built from TRBV5-1 and TRBJ2-7; D perhaps matches TRBD2 (6 bases). The germline CDR1 and CDR2 sequences are SGHRS and YFSETQ. CDR3 length equals 17 residues. The CDR3 protein is CASSPLPSSALNYGQYF. The DNA of the CDR3 is TGCGCCAGCAGCCCGCTCCCCTCTAGCGCCTTAAACTACGGGCAGTACTTC.

This sequence joins TRBV27 and TRBJ1-1; a weak D match, TRBD1 (5 bases). From germline, CDR1 is MNHEY and CDR2 SMNVEV (reference sequence). CDR3 length: 13 residues. Trimming removed 8 bases from V and 3 bases from J, with 13 bases in between. The CDR3: CASGTTGDTEAFF. The DNA for the CDR3 is TGTGCCAGCGGGACCACGGGGGACACTGAAGCTTTCTTT.